Below are 13 T cell receptor beta chains sequenced from a single sample in a study of T cell repertoires in cytomegalovirus infection. TCRdb used MiXCR to reprocess the reads, holding one entry per CDR3 protein. The sample holds 900,000 to 950,000 distinct CDR3 sequences, roughly 31% seen once. Their antigen targets remain unknown. Here the sequenced sample was cultured CD8+ T cells from PBMCs, taken from culture after CMV antigen stimulation. The receptor source for this set is a human donor in good health (CMV status not recorded). Some clones in this sample may be carry-over from other donors' samples.

The V gene is TRBV18, the J gene TRBJ2-2, with D tentatively TRBD1 (6 bases). Per the germline V gene, CDR1 is KGHSH and CDR2 is LQKENI. The CDR3 runs to 16 residues. The V and J ends lost 1 base and 4 bases respectively, with 13 bases between them. Written as DNA, the CDR3 is TGTGCCAGCTCACCACTAGGGGGTGAAAGCACCGGGGAGCTGTTTTTT. Its translation is CASSPLGGESTGELFF.

There are a few counts of this clonotype. The junction differs from germline at one of its ends, possibly a read error. This chain joins TRBV7-7 and TRBJ2-1, with 11 bases that match TRBD1. Germline V lookup: CDR1 SSHAT, CDR2 FNYEAQ (reference sequence). The CDR3 loop spans 20 amino acids. CDR3 nucleotides: TGTGCTAGCAGCTTAAAGTGGACAGGGGGCTCGAGAGACCAACAAGTTGAGCAGTTCTTC. Amino acids: CASSLKWTGGSRDQQVEQFF.

This chain uses TRBV2 with TRBJ2-7; no clear D gene. Trimming removed 5 bases at V and 5 bases at J, with 16 bases between. The CDR3 has 14 amino acids. The germline gives CDR1 SNHLY, CDR2 FYNNEI. CDR3 sequence: CASSSWTPLDEQYF. In DNA, the CDR3 is TGTGCCAGCAGTAGCTGGACCCCGCTGGACGAGCAGTACTTC.

This clonotype was counted many times. The chain joins TRBV5-1 to TRBJ2-3, with D tentatively TRBD1 (5 bases). CDR3 length equals 15 residues. V was clipped by 0 bases and J by 1 base, with 9 bases between them. Germline lookup yields CDR1 SGHRS and CDR2 YFSETQ. CDR3 amino acids: CASSLVGAGTDTQYF. In DNA, the CDR3 is TGCGCCAGCAGCTTGGTAGGGGCCGGCACAGATACGCAGTATTTT.

The V gene is TRBV7-9, the J gene TRBJ1-2; a possible D gene is TRBD1 (6 bases). This CDR3 region has 15 residues. Germline V CDR1 and CDR2: SEHNR, FQNEAQ (reference sequence). Trimming took off 6 bases at V and 2 bases at J, with 16 bases between the two ends. DNA of the CDR3: TGTGCCAGCAGAATACTGGAGGGGGTAAACTATGGCTACACCTTC. Its protein is CASRILEGVNYGYTF.

The chain couples TRBV6-1 to TRBJ2-1, with a possible D match to TRBD2 (5 bases). The CDR3 spans 17 residues. The V end lost 1 base, the J end lost 0 bases, and 13 bases lay between the germline ends. Germline CDR1 MNHNS, CDR2 SASEGT. CDR3 coding DNA: TGTGCCAGCAGTGAAGGTATAGCGCCGAGCTCCTACAATGAGCAGTTCTTC. Protein sequence: CASSEGIAPSSYNEQFF.

This clonotype has more than one count but fewer than ten. V usage is TRBV7-6 and J usage is TRBJ2-6; possible D gene TRBD2, 6 bases. Trimming pared 8 bases from V and 0 bases from J, leaving 11 bases between. Germline values: CDR1 SGHVS, CDR2 FNYEAQ. The CDR3 loop spans 15 amino acids. The CDR3 sequence: CASQFGGSGANVLTF. DNA for the CDR3: TGTGCCAGCCAGTTCGGGGGCTCTGGGGCCAACGTCCTGACTTTC.

Worth noting for this clonotype: A much more abundant neighbour one base away suggests this may be a read error. The chain has TRBV7-6 and TRBJ2-1, with 9 bases fitting TRBD1. The length of the CDR3 is 14 residues. Looked up from germline, CDR1 is SGHVS and CDR2 is FNYEAQ. DNA for the CDR3: TGTGCCAGCAGCAACCGGGACAGGGAAAATGGGCAGTTCTTC. It translates to CASSNRDRENGQFF. The full variable domain, with the rest looked up from reference TRBV7-6 and TRBJ2-1, is GAGVSQSPRYKVTKRGQDVALRCDPISGHVSLYWYRQALGQGPEFLTYFNYEAQQDKSGLPNDRFSAERPEGSISTLTIQRTEQRDSAMYRCASSNRDRENGQFFGPGTRLTVL.

This clonotype was seen more than once but under ten times. The chain joins TRBV6-8 to TRBJ1-5, with D possibly TRBD1 on 6 matching bases. The V gene's germline CDR1 is MNHGY and CDR2 SAAAGT. The CDR3 has 15 amino acids. Trimming pared 5 bases from V and 6 bases from J, leaving 17 bases between. The DNA for the CDR3 is TGTGCCAGCAGTAAGCAGGAGGGGGGTGGTCAGCCCCAGCATTTT. The encoded protein is CASSKQEGGGQPQHF.

V usage is TRBV10-3 and J usage is TRBJ2-1; D is perhaps TRBD2 (6 bases). This CDR3 spans 15 amino acids. V gave up 4 bases and J gave up 4 bases, with 14 bases separating them. Germline V gene sequence: CDR1 ENHRY, CDR2 SYGVKD. CDR3 coding DNA: TGTGCCATCAGTGGAGGAGGGGCCATGTACAATGAGCAGTTCTTC. It specifies CAISGGGAMYNEQFF.

J is TRBJ1-5 and V is TRBV6-5; 7 nucleotides align to TRBD1. The V and J ends lost 6 bases and 7 bases, in that order; junction bases with no gene match: 12. Germline CDR1 is MNHEY and CDR2 is SVGAGI. The CDR3 extends over 15 amino acids. For the CDR3, the DNA is TGTGCCAGCAGCCCTGAGGGGGCAAGCGACCAGCCCCAGCATTTT. Protein product: CASSPEGASDQPQHF.

The rearrangement uses TRBV27 and TRBJ2-7; unclear D gene. Germline values: CDR1 MNHEY, CDR2 SMNVEV (reference sequence). The CDR3 loop spans 14 amino acids. Trimming took 1 base from V and 3 from J, leaving 10 bases between them. The CDR3 DNA reads TGTGCCAGCAGTTTATTGCCCAGGATCTACGAGCAGTACTTC. Translation gives CASSLLPRIYEQYF.

This clonotype was seen a handful of times. The rearrangement links TRBV12-3 or TRBV12-4 to TRBJ2-3; no definite D call. Trimming pared 4 bases from V and 0 bases from J, leaving 8 bases between. CDR3 length: 14 residues. CDR3 protein: CASSYTPSTDTQYF. The CDR3 nucleotides read TGTGCCAGCAGTTATACACCTAGCACAGATACGCAGTATTTT.